These 5 T cell receptor beta chains came from one sample sequenced in a study of T cell repertoires in cytomegalovirus infection. TCRdb recomputed calls from the reads with MiXCR, one row per CDR3 protein. The sample shows approximately 550,000 distinct CDR3 sequences, more than 15% of them seen only once. Material: CD8+ T cells from PBMCs. Every receptor here comes from a human donor in good health (CMV status not recorded). Some clones in this sample may be carry-over from other donors' samples.

This clonotype was counted between two and nine times. V and J are TRBV2 and TRBJ2-6; 8 nucleotides match TRBD1. Germline CDR1 is SNHLY and CDR2 is FYNNEI. Unmatched junction bases numbered 3, after V lost 9 bases and J lost 2 bases. The CDR3 spans 14 residues. The CDR3, as DNA: TGTGCCAGACAGGGGGGCGCTGGGGCCAACGTCCTGACTTTC. This translates into CARQGGAGANVLTF.

A word on this clonotype: An end of the junction differs from the germline gene, which may be a read error. The J gene is TRBJ2-7, the V gene TRBV5-6, with D unresolved. The CDR3 length is 16 residues. The germline V gene has CDR1 SGHDT and CDR2 YYEEEE. The CDR3 DNA reads as TGTGCCAGCAGCTTGTGTAGGTCCATCAGCTCCTACGAGAAGTACTTC. Translation: CASSLCRSISSYEKYF.

This clonotype was detected many times. V and J are TRBV6-1 and TRBJ2-2; no clear D. V gave up 4 bases and J gave up 1 base, with 4 bases separating them. The CDR3 runs 13 residues. The germline gives CDR1 MNHNS, CDR2 SASEGT. The CDR3 coding sequence is TGTGCCAGCAGTGGGAGGAACACCGGGGAGCTGTTTTTT. Amino acids: CASSGRNTGELFF.

This clonotype was counted a few times. The V and J genes are TRBV19 and TRBJ2-2, with 16 bases aligning to TRBD2. Germline CDR1 reads LNHDA; CDR2 reads SQIVND (reference sequence). J was trimmed by 6 bases and V by 3 bases; bases with no gene match: 16. This CDR3 spans 21 amino acids. The CDR3 nucleotides are TGTGCCAGTAGTATCCTACTCTTCGGGACTAGCGGGAGGGCCCGATCCGGGGAGCTGTTTTTT. Its protein product is CASSILLFGTSGRARSGELFF. Combining the CDR3 with reference TRBV19 and TRBJ2-2 gives the whole variable domain DGGITQSPKYLFRKEGQNVTLSCEQNLNHDAMYWYRQDPGQGLRLIYYSQIVNDFQKGDIAEGYSVSREKKESFPLTVTSAQKNPTAFYLCASSILLFGTSGRARSGELFFGEGSRLTVL.

V gene TRBV29-1 combines with J gene TRBJ1-3; D is ambiguous. CDR1 and CDR2 from the germline V gene are SQVTM and ANQGSEA. The V end lost 6 bases, the J end lost 4 bases, and 10 bases lay between the germline ends. The CDR3 runs to 12 residues. The DNA for the CDR3 is TGCAGCGTCGAGGGTAGAGGAAACACCATATATTTT. Its translation: CSVEGRGNTIYF. Filled out from reference TRBV29-1 and TRBJ1-3, the complete variable domain reads SAVISQKPSRDICQRGTSLTIQCQVDSQVTMMFWYRQQPGQSLTLIATANQGSEATYESGFVIDKFPISRPNLTFSTLTVSNMSPEDSSIYLCSVEGRGNTIYFGEGSWLTVV.